What follows are 32 T cell receptor beta chains derived from one specimen sequenced in a study of OX40 agonist ivuxolimab in advanced cancers. TCRdb keeps only in-frame clones here, not all; method: immunoSEQ multiplex PCR. Found here are fewer than 70,000 clones, roughly nine tenths of them singletons; the top ten hold under 20%. The specimen comprised CD4+ or CD8+ T cells sorted from blood, sampled in a trial of the OX40 agonist ivuxolimab. The receptors originated from an adult with an advanced solid tumor such as melanoma, head and neck, liver or kidney cancer.

The chain couples TRBV5-4 to TRBJ1-1, with D possibly matching TRBD1 (6 bases). CDR1 and CDR2 (germline): SGHNT, YYREEE (reference sequence). V lost 4 bases and J 1 base, leaving 11 bases between the germline ends. CDR3 length: 14 amino acids. Here the CDR3 reads CASSQGGGNTEAFF. Here the CDR3 DNA reads TGTGCCAGCAGCCAAGGGGGGGGGAACACTGAAGCTTTCTTT.

The chain couples TRBV11-2 to TRBJ1-1; possibly TRBD1 for D (6 bases). Germline CDR1 SGHAT, CDR2 FQNNGV. The CDR3 is 15 amino acids. With 1 base removed from V and 5 bases from J, the gap between germline ends came to 14 bases. CDR3 loop: CASSLGGGRRTEAFF. The CDR3 bases are TGTGCCAGCAGCTTAGGCGGGGGGCGTCGGACTGAAGCTTTCTTT. Variable domain in full (rest from reference TRBV11-2 and TRBJ1-1): EAGVAQSPRYKIIEKRQSVAFWCNPISGHATLYWYQQILGQGPKLLIQFQNNGVVDDSQLPKDRFSAERLKGVDSTLKIQPAKLEDSAVYLCASSLGGGRRTEAFFGQGTRLTVV.

This clone turned up a few times. The V call is TRBV6-1, the J call TRBJ1-2; D remains ambiguous. Germline V gives CDR1 MNHNS, CDR2 SASEGT. This CDR3 is built from 14 residues. V lost 2 bases and J 4 bases, leaving 11 bases between the germline ends. The CDR3 is CASSERASLYGYTF. The CDR3 bases are TGTGCCAGCAGTGAAAGGGCTAGCCTCTATGGCTACACCTTC.

The V gene is TRBV5-5, the J gene TRBJ1-5, with no clear D. Trimming left V 4 bases short and J 0 bases short, with 11 bases between. CDR3 length: 15 residues. Germline assignment: CDR1 SGHKS and CDR2 YYEKEE (reference sequence). The chain's CDR3 is CASSRGYDSNQPQHF. CDR3 nucleotides: TGTGCCAGCAGCCGGGGATACGATAGCAATCAGCCCCAGCATTTT.

The chain uses TRBV6-5 and TRBJ1-5; D is unresolved. Germline V gene lookup returns CDR1 MNHEY and CDR2 SVGAGI. The CDR3 contains 14 residues. V lost 8 bases and J 0 bases, leaving 11 bases between the germline ends. The CDR3 here is CASATVYSNQPQHF. The CDR3 DNA reads as TGTGCCAGCGCTACCGTTTATAGCAATCAGCCCCAGCATTTT.

This chain joins TRBV7-8 and TRBJ2-1; 8 bases are a match to TRBD2. Per the germline V gene, CDR1 is SGHVS and CDR2 is FQNEAQ. CDR3 length equals 14 residues. Trimming took 5 bases from V and 8 from J; bases not matched to a gene: 8. The CDR3 reads CASSGSGRVHEQFF. The DNA of the CDR3 is TGTGCCAGCAGCGGGAGCGGGAGAGTTCATGAGCAGTTCTTC.

The chain couples TRBV14 to TRBJ1-1, with TRBD1 identical over 7 bases. Germline-derived CDR1 and CDR2 are SGHDN and FVKESK. J was trimmed by 4 bases and V by 3 bases; bases with no gene match: 11. This CDR3 contains 16 residues. The CDR3 reads CASSQILTGLSTEAFF. CDR3 in DNA: TGTGCCAGCAGCCAGATTCTGACAGGGTTGAGCACTGAAGCTTTCTTT.

The chain employs TRBV10-1 and TRBJ2-6, with D perhaps matching TRBD1 or TRBD2 (5 bases each). Trimming pared 4 bases from V and 3 bases from J, leaving 13 bases between. Germline loops: CDR1 WNHNN, CDR2 SYGVQD (reference sequence). The CDR3 has 16 residues. CDR3 protein: CASSGGSGFGANVLTF. In DNA, the CDR3 is TGCGCCAGCAGTGGGGGGTCAGGGTTTGGGGCCAACGTCCTGACTTTC.

The chain has TRBV5-1 and TRBJ2-1; TRBD1 aligns across 7 bases. Germline trimming cut 4 bases from V and 8 bases from J; bases unmatched to any gene: 9. This CDR3 is 14 amino acids long. CDR1 and CDR2 (germline): SGHRS, YFSETQ. CDR3 amino acids: CASSQAGGIDEQFF. DNA of the CDR3: TGCGCCAGCAGCCAAGCAGGGGGTATCGATGAGCAGTTCTTC.

This chain joins TRBV6-6 and TRBJ2-7; 8 bases map to TRBD1. Germline V gene sequence: CDR1 MNHNY, CDR2 SVGAGI (reference sequence). This CDR3 comprises 15 residues. V gave up 10 bases and J gave up 3 bases; unmatched junction bases: 14. This CDR3 reads CATQKGTGGNYEQYF. The CDR3 DNA reads TGTGCCACCCAAAAAGGAACAGGGGGGAACTACGAGCAGTACTTC.

The chain has TRBV6-1 and TRBJ2-5; TRBD1 matches 8 bases. Trimming at V came to 6 bases and at J to 1 base, leaving 10 bases not matched to a gene. This CDR3 has 16 amino acids. Germline V gives CDR1 MNHNS, CDR2 SASEGT. CDR3: CASREKDRALQETQYF. The CDR3 nucleotides are TGTGCCAGCAGGGAAAAGGACAGGGCCCTCCAAGAGACCCAGTACTTC.

The chain combines TRBV10-2 with TRBJ2-4; 9 nucleotides line up with TRBD2. Germline assignment: CDR1 WSHSY and CDR2 SAAADI. Germline trimming cut 4 bases from V and 0 bases from J; bases unmatched to any gene: 13. The CDR3 sequence is 19 residues long. The CDR3 region is CASSAMDSGRTLAKNIQYF. As DNA, the CDR3 is TGCGCCAGCAGTGCCATGGATAGCGGGAGAACTTTAGCCAAAAACATTCAGTACTTC.

This chain joins TRBV6-1 and TRBJ2-2; D not certain. The CDR3 extends over 12 amino acids. V was clipped by 2 bases and J by 7 bases, with 5 bases between them. Germline V lookup: CDR1 MNHNS, CDR2 SASEGT. The CDR3 loop reads CASSEIGGELFF. The CDR3 DNA follows: TGTGCCAGCAGTGAAATAGGCGGGGAGCTGTTTTTT.

The chain uses TRBV2 and TRBJ2-1, with D possibly matching TRBD1 (5 bases). V lost 4 bases and J lost 6, with 13 bases in between. The CDR3 consists of 14 residues. Germline CDR1 is SNHLY and CDR2 is FYNNEI. CDR3 nucleotide sequence: TGTGCCAGCAGTGTGGAGAACCAGGGCAATGAGCAGTTCTTC. Residues: CASSVENQGNEQFF.

The V gene is TRBV6-1, the J gene TRBJ1-1; D not certain. This CDR3 region has 11 residues. The V end was cut by 5 bases, the J end by 10 bases, with 11 bases between. Germline V gene data show CDR1 as MNHNS and CDR2 as SASEGT. The CDR3 coding sequence is TGTGCCAGCAGTCCCTGGGAGAGAGCTTTCTTT. Translated: CASSPWERAFF.

The chain couples TRBV30 to TRBJ2-7; 10 positions match TRBD1. Germline CDR1 and CDR2: GTSNPN and SVGIG (reference sequence). Losses at the gene ends were 4 bases for V and 5 bases for J; bases not matched to a gene: 5. The length of the CDR3 is 13 residues. In DNA form, the CDR3 reads TGTGCCTGGACGGGACAGGGGTCCAACGAGCAGTACTTC. This translates into CAWTGQGSNEQYF.

The CDR3: CASSYRDRNTGELFF. The CDR3 DNA reads as TGTGCCAGCAGCTACCGGGACAGAAACACCGGGGAGCTGTTTTTT. This chain joins TRBV9 and TRBJ2-2; 7 bases match TRBD1. The germline gives CDR1 SGDLS, CDR2 YYNGEE. V gave up 4 bases and J gave up 2 bases; unmatched junction bases: 5. This CDR3 has 15 residues.

V and J are TRBV28 and TRBJ1-1; D is ambiguous. V was clipped by 5 bases and J by 11 bases, with 12 bases between them. CDR1 is MDHEN and CDR2 is SYDVKM in the germline V gene. This CDR3 region has 11 residues. CDR3 sequence (DNA): TGTGCCAGCAGTCAAGACATGCCCGCTTTCTTT. It translates to CASSQDMPAFF.

The chain employs TRBV4-2 and TRBJ1-5; no firm D call. The CDR3 contains 15 residues. Trimming took off 1 base at V and 3 bases at J, with 10 bases between the two ends. Germline V gene sequence: CDR1 LGHNA, CDR2 YNFKEQ. The CDR3 sequence is CASSQGQVPNQPQHF. The CDR3 nucleotides read TGTGCCAGCAGCCAAGGACAAGTACCCAATCAGCCCCAGCATTTT.

This clone has a single count. The chain is built from TRBV5-8 and TRBJ2-3, with D unclear. With 0 bases removed from V and 6 bases from J, the gap between germline ends came to 11 bases. The CDR3 length is 14 residues. Germline V CDR1 and CDR2: SGHTS, YDEGEE. CDR3 in amino acids: CASSLDALADTQYF. The CDR3 DNA reads TGTGCCAGCAGCTTGGATGCGTTGGCGGATACGCAGTATTTT.

This clone has only one observation. V and J are TRBV10-3 and TRBJ2-7, with D perhaps assigned TRBD1 or TRBD2 (5 bases each). Trimming left V 3 bases short and J 3 bases short, with 15 bases between. The CDR3 is 15 amino acids. CDR1 is ENHRY, CDR2 SYGVKD, per germline. The CDR3 nucleotides are TGTGCCATCAGTGACCCCGGGACGGATCACTACGAGCAGTACTTC. The encoded protein is CAISDPGTDHYEQYF.

This sequence joins TRBV28 and TRBJ2-3; possible D gene TRBD2, 6 bases. The ends were cut back, 6 bases at V and 4 bases at J, with 17 bases in the middle. The CDR3 totals 15 residues. Germline lookup yields CDR1 MDHEN and CDR2 SYDVKM. CDR3 sequence reads: CASRGSVRRADTQYF. Here the CDR3 DNA reads TGTGCCAGCAGAGGAAGCGTTCGGAGGGCAGATACGCAGTATTTT.

The chain is built from TRBV4-1 and TRBJ2-7; TRBD2 agrees at 7 bases. J was trimmed by 0 bases and V by 3 bases; bases with no gene match: 5. CDR3 length: 15 amino acids. The germline CDR1 and CDR2 sequences are MGHRA and YSYEKL. The CDR3 DNA reads as TGCGCCAGCAGCCACTACGGGGGGAGCTCCTACGAGCAGTACTTC. It specifies CASSHYGGSSYEQYF.

V usage is TRBV16 and J usage is TRBJ1-1, with D perhaps matching TRBD1 (5 bases). Deletions cut 2 bases from V and 1 base from J, with 11 bases between. The V gene's germline CDR1 is KGHSY and CDR2 FQNENV. This CDR3 has 15 amino acids. CDR3 coding DNA: TGTGCCAGCAGCCAACCGGCGGGGGGGAACACTGAAGCTTTCTTT. This encodes CASSQPAGGNTEAFF.

The rearrangement uses TRBV28 and TRBJ1-2; 11 bases match TRBD1. The CDR3 loop spans 18 amino acids. The ends lost 4 bases at V and 5 bases at J; junction bases unmatched: 15. The V gene's germline CDR1 is MDHEN and CDR2 SYDVKM. The CDR3 nucleotides read TGTGCCAGCAGTTCCCCCCAGGGACAGGGGGGATTTGGGTATGGCTACACCTTC. Its protein product is CASSSPQGQGGFGYGYTF.

This sequence joins TRBV6-4 and TRBJ1-5, with D hard to call. Germline V gene data show CDR1 as MRHNA and CDR2 as SNTAGT. V lost 5 bases and J 1 base, leaving 9 bases between the germline ends. CDR3 size: 14 residues. CDR3 amino acids: CASSQDRSNQPQHF. The CDR3 nucleotides are TGTGCCAGCAGTCAAGACCGGAGCAATCAGCCCCAGCATTTT.

This chain connects TRBV10-2 to TRBJ1-1; 7 bases align to TRBD1. With 6 bases clipped from V and 1 base from J, the junction kept 5 bases outside the gene matches. Germline V gene sequence: CDR1 WSHSY, CDR2 SAAADI. This CDR3 has 14 residues. CDR3 nucleotides: TGCGCCAGCAGCGGAGGGGGCTGGAACACTGAAGCTTTCTTT. It translates to CASSGGGWNTEAFF.

This rearrangement joins TRBV10-1 to TRBJ2-1; weak D call: TRBD1 (6 bases). The CDR3 has 15 residues. Trimming removed 5 bases from V and 12 bases from J, with 23 bases in between. CDR1 is WNHNN and CDR2 is SYGVQD in the germline V gene (reference sequence). CDR3 nucleotides: TGCGCCAGCAGTCTCTCGGGGAGCCAAGGGGGAATGCAGTTCTTC. Amino acid sequence: CASSLSGSQGGMQFF.

Remarks on this clone: The same CDR3 arises from other DNA sequences in this sample as well. The V and J genes are TRBV28 and TRBJ2-3; 7 nucleotides match TRBD1. The junction had 9 bases not matched to a gene; V was cut back by 6 bases and J by 3 bases. Germline V CDR1 and CDR2: MDHEN, SYDVKM. The length of the CDR3 is 15 residues. In DNA, the CDR3 is TGTGCCAGCAGCCCCCCGGGACAGATAACAGATACGCAGTATTTT. This gives the protein CASSPPGQITDTQYF.

The chain has TRBV18 and TRBJ1-2; TRBD1 aligns across 7 bases. The CDR3 contains 12 residues. V gave up 5 bases and J gave up 5 bases; unmatched junction bases: 2. CDR1 and CDR2 (germline): KGHSH, LQKENI. DNA for the CDR3: TGTGCCAGCTCATCGGACAGGTATGGCTACACCTTC. It translates to CASSSDRYGYTF.

This clone came up once. The chain combines TRBV10-3 with TRBJ1-5; D may be TRBD1 (6 bases). From germline, CDR1 is ENHRY and CDR2 SYGVKD. The germline V and J ends were trimmed by 2 bases and 6 bases, with 11 bases remaining between them. There are 14 residues in the CDR3. The CDR3 protein is CAISEGGQGQPQHF. The CDR3 DNA sequence: TGTGCCATCAGTGAGGGGGGGCAGGGTCAGCCCCAGCATTTT.

This rearrangement joins TRBV6-6 to TRBJ2-7, with 8 bases aligning to TRBD1. CDR3 size: 14 residues. V dropped 5 bases and J dropped 2; count of bases not matched to a gene: 5. The germline V gene has CDR1 MNHNY and CDR2 SVGAGI (reference sequence). CDR3 sequence: CASSRTGPTYEQYF. DNA of the CDR3: TGTGCCAGCAGTCGGACAGGGCCCACCTACGAGCAGTACTTC.